This T cell receptor (beta chain) is drawn from a study of cytomegalovirus exposure and HLA in healthy donors. Study findings and constraints: For most TCR sequences rarity was the rule, although some public TCRs occurred in many donors.

This CDR3 contains 15 residues. V gave up 7 bases and J gave up 5 bases; unmatched junction bases: 13. From germline, CDR1 is LNHDA and CDR2 SQIVND (reference sequence). PCR employed 60 Vbeta and 13 Jbeta primers. The repertoire was sequenced with immunoSEQ multiplex PCR; TCRdb's copy has only in-frame clones and lacks some. The table lists about 130,000 clones, roughly four fifths of them singletons, with roughly 3% in the top ten. For this clone: The antigen is undetermined.

V usage is TRBV19 and J usage is TRBJ1-1; 7 nucleotides line up with TRBD1. Sequenced input: PBMCs. The source is a man younger than 45 in good health and CMV-seronegative. As DNA, the CDR3 is TGTGCCAGTAATCCGGGACAGACATTGAGGACTGAAGCTTTCTTT. Translating it yields CASNPGQTLRTEAFF.